This TCR beta chain was sequenced in a study of T cell clones after liver transplantation. Study summary: TCRbeta sequencing after a pre-transplant mixed lymphocyte reaction identified graft-donor-reactive clones, later tracked in post-transplant blood. Graft-donor-reactive sequences were compared with third-party-reactive TCRbeta sequences from pre-transplant mixed lymphocyte reactions. Apart from a few HCV-positive recipients, transplants were for non-autoimmune, non-viral reasons.

The V gene's germline CDR1 is SGHTA and CDR2 FQGNSA. Trimming took 5 bases from V and 4 from J; bases not matched to a gene: 4. This CDR3 is 14 amino acids long. Sorting of unstimulated PBMCs yielded separate CD3+CD4+ and CD3+CD8+ fractions. TCRdb keeps only in-frame clones here, not all; method: immunoSEQ multiplex PCR. The sample holds roughly 120,000 clones, 90% seen once. This chain links TRBV7-2 with TRBJ1-1, with 10 bases fitting TRBD1. The receptor comes from a human patient who received a liver transplant. Among the T cells, some may be from the graft donor. Here the sequenced sample was CD4+ T cells from blood, taken 12 months after liver transplant. CDR3 sequence reads: CASSPDRGPTEAFF. The CDR3 region has the DNA TGTGCCAGCAGCCCCGACAGGGGGCCCACTGAAGCTTTCTTT. The variable domain in full, completed from reference TRBV7-2 and TRBJ1-1, reads GAGVSQSPSNKVTEKGKDVELRCDPISGHTALYWYRQSLGQGLEFLIYFQGNSAPDKSGLPSDRFSAERTGGSVSTLTIQRTQQEDSAVYLCASSPDRGPTEAFFGQGTRLTVV.